This T cell receptor (beta chain) was sequenced in a study of technical replicates of blood from a few donors. Trimming removed 6 bases from V and 4 bases from J, with 16 bases in between. The germline CDR1 and CDR2 sequences are GTSNPN and SVGIG (reference sequence). CDR3 length: 14 amino acids. Some clones are missing from TCRdb's copy, which holds only in-frame ones; the method was immunoSEQ multiplex PCR. The table shows 75,000 to 95,000 clones, with roughly 94% occurring only once. The sequenced material came from T cells isolated from PBMCs. This sequence originates from a human donor in good health. This sequence joins TRBV30 and TRBJ1-5; D uncertain. In nucleotides, the CDR3 is TGTGCCTGCCAAGAGGGCGGGGAAAATCAGCCCCAGCATTTT. Encoded protein: CACQEGGENQPQHF.